Below, one TCR beta chain is given with its context. The antigen is undetermined. This CDR3 has 14 amino acids. Trimming stripped 5 bases from V and 10 bases from J, with 18 bases between. Germline loops: CDR1 MDHEN, CDR2 SYDVKM. The entry originates in a study of beta chain features in type 1 diabetes. Reverse transcription of all isolated RNA meant that expressed TCRB transcripts were sequenced. Profiling relied on immunoSEQ multiplex PCR, and the TCRdb table lists in-frame clones only, not all of them. The table includes 300,000 to 350,000 clones, about a tenth detected once. Findings and caveats of the study: Type 1 diabetes patients showed a moderate but significant shortening of TCRB CDR3s in all four CD4+ subsets.

The chain has TRBV28 and TRBJ2-1, with D possibly called TRBD1 or TRBD2 (5 bases each). This clonotype was sampled from a man aged 30 to 45 with type 1 diabetes. The sequencing input was central memory CD4+ T cells from blood. The CDR3 sequence is CASSRSTGTGEQFF. CDR3 DNA sequence: TGTGCCAGCAGTCGTTCAACCGGGACCGGCGAGCAGTTCTTC.